The sequence of this TCR beta chain was determined in a study of vaccination effects on CD4 cells after COVID-19. As concerns this clone: Antigen: not known.

This CDR3 has 16 amino acids. V lost 0 bases and J lost 2, with 11 bases in between. Germline V lookup: CDR1 LGHDT, CDR2 YNNKEL (reference sequence). The study, taken as a whole, reports: Pronounced clonal contraction occurred in clones induced by infection and by vaccine late after vaccination.

Sequenced by immunoSEQ multiplex PCR; TCRdb stores in-frame clones only, minus some. The table shows some 77,000 clones, with approximately 72% occurring only once. ViraFEST assay sequencing came after antigen-specific CD4+ T cells were expanded with viral peptide pools. It was after 10 days of culture that CD4+ T cells were isolated. Nucleocapsid antibodies were negative in the vaccine recipients, who had never had SARS-CoV-2 infection. With roughly 9.1 ug/ml peptides and about 9.7 IU/ml IL-2, over 1.5 million PBMC per well were cultured. The clonotype originates from a human donor who received a COVID-19 vaccine. The specimen comprised CD4+ T cells from PBMCs cultured with HCoV-OC43 spike peptides, sampled before COVID-19 vaccination. The subset here: HCoV-OC43 spike overlapping peptide pool stimulation. V and J are TRBV3-1 (or the pseudogene TRBV3-2) and TRBJ2-1; D gene uncertain. The CDR3 DNA sequence: TGTGCCAGCAGCCAAGAGCCGAACCTGGCCTACAATGAGCAGTTCTTC. Encoded protein: CASSQEPNLAYNEQFF.